One and the same sample provided the 3 T cell receptor beta chains below, sequenced in a study of blood T cells in healthy people across ages. Alongside a J-beta primer mix, a sample-barcoded 5' primer served in a second PCR lasting about 7 to 11 cycles. Via MiXCR, TCRdb re-called the 5' RACE reads, giving one row per CDR3 protein. Of fewer than 700,000 distinct CDR3 sequences listed, roughly 41% are singletons. Sequenced material: blood. These receptors were obtained from an elderly man in good health.

The chain has TRBV5-8 and TRBJ2-5; TRBD2 matches 9 bases. The J call may not be correct, given that the DNA end is closer to TRBJ2-7. Germline V CDR1 and CDR2: SGHTS, YDEGEE. The CDR3 spans 17 residues. The CDR3, as DNA: TGTGCCAGCAGCTCCCGAGCTGGCGGGGGGGAGTCCTACGAGCAGTACTTC. It encodes CASSSRAGGGESYEQYF.

This clonotype came up a few times. The chain recombines TRBV25-1 with TRBJ2-3, with D unclear. The CDR3 is 12 residues long. Looked up from germline, CDR1 is MGHDK and CDR2 is SYGVNS. V shed 1 base and J shed 6 bases, with 5 bases lying between them. DNA of the CDR3: TGTGCCAGCAGTGAATCAGTGGATACGCAGTATTTT. Encoded protein: CASSESVDTQYF.

This chain joins TRBV29-1 and TRBJ1-1; maybe TRBD1 (6 bases). This CDR3 comprises 14 residues. The V end was cut by 6 bases, the J end by 1 base, with 15 bases between. The V gene's germline CDR1 is SQVTM and CDR2 ANQGSEA. In nucleotides, the CDR3 is TGCAGCGTGGGAGTGGGGGGCGGGAACACTGAAGCTTTCTTT. Translated, it gives CSVGVGGGNTEAFF. Full variable domain (outside the CDR3, taken from reference TRBV29-1 and TRBJ1-1): SAVISQKPSRDICQRGTSLTIQCQVDSQVTMMFWYRQQPGQSLTLIATANQGSEATYESGFVIDKFPISRPNLTFSTLTVSNMSPEDSSIYLCSVGVGGGNTEAFFGQGTRLTVV.